Below, 13 T cell receptor beta chains from the same sample are listed, as sequenced in a study of beta chain features in type 1 diabetes. The sequenced template was cDNA made from the entire isolated RNA. The repertoire was sequenced with immunoSEQ multiplex PCR; TCRdb's copy has only in-frame clones and lacks some. The sample gives about 360,000 clones, around an eighth of which show up once; around 0.02% is in the top ten. The sequenced sample was naive CD4+ T cells from blood. The source of these receptors is a man between 18 and 35 years old in good health.

This clone was detected a few times. This chain connects TRBV19 to TRBJ2-4; 8 bases fit TRBD2. The germline gives CDR1 LNHDA, CDR2 SQIVND (reference sequence). V lost 4 bases, J lost 8 bases, and 7 bases stayed unmatched. The CDR3 totals 14 residues. The CDR3 loop is CASSNTGREDIQYF. The CDR3, as DNA: TGTGCCAGTAGTAACACCGGGAGGGAGGACATTCAGTACTTC.

This clone was observed a handful of times. V and J are TRBV7-8 and TRBJ2-7; 9 bases agree with TRBD2. The germline V gene has CDR1 SGHVS and CDR2 FQNEAQ. The CDR3 runs 16 residues. The J segment lost 6 bases and the V segment lost 5 bases, leaving 14 bases of the junction unmatched. The CDR3 DNA follows: TGTGCCAGCAGCGATAGAAGAGGGCGGGAGGGCCGCGAGCAGTACTTC. Protein sequence: CASSDRRGREGREQYF. The full variable domain, in which reference TRBV7-8 and TRBJ2-7 provide the parts outside the CDR3, is GAGVSQSPRYKVAKRGQDVALRCDPISGHVSLFWYQQALGQGPEFLTYFQNEAQLDKSGLPSDRFFAERPEGSVSTLKIQRTQQEDSAVYLCASSDRRGREGREQYFGPGTRLTVT.

This clone has only a few counts. The gene calls are TRBV19 and TRBJ2-5; 8 nucleotides align to TRBD1. CDR1 and CDR2 from the germline V gene are LNHDA and SQIVND (reference sequence). This CDR3 is 13 amino acids long. V was clipped by 8 bases and J by 5 bases; unmatched bases: 7. CDR3 in DNA: TGTGCCAGTTCTTGGACAGGGAAGGAGACCCAGTACTTC. Encoded protein: CASSWTGKETQYF.

This clone has more than one count but fewer than ten. This chain links TRBV2 with TRBJ2-1; possible D gene TRBD2, 5 bases. The CDR3 spans 13 residues. Trimming took 7 bases from V and 6 from J, leaving 13 bases between them. From germline, CDR1 is SNHLY and CDR2 FYNNEI. The CDR3 region is CASIRGLSNEQFF. As DNA, the CDR3 is TGTGCCAGCATTCGAGGACTGTCCAATGAGCAGTTCTTC. Filled out from reference TRBV2 and TRBJ2-1, the complete variable domain reads EPEVTQTPSHQVTQMGQEVILRCVPISNHLYFYWYRQILGQKVEFLVSFYNNEISEKSEIFDDQFSVERPDGSNFTLKIRSTKLEDSAMYFCASIRGLSNEQFFGPGTRLTVL.

The table lists this clone with a few counts. The rearrangement joins TRBV30 to TRBJ1-2, with TRBD1 identical over 9 bases. Germline V gene lookup returns CDR1 GTSNPN and CDR2 SVGIG (reference sequence). Trimming removed 3 bases from V and 7 bases from J; junction bases left unmatched: 3. CDR3 size: 12 residues. The CDR3 reads CAWSGTGLGYTF. DNA for the CDR3: TGTGCCTGGAGCGGGACAGGGCTTGGCTACACCTTC.

The chain has TRBV30 and TRBJ2-7; D is unresolved. The CDR3 length is 14 residues. V was shortened by 3 bases and J by 1 base, with 13 bases between the two germline ends. Germline V gives CDR1 GTSNPN, CDR2 SVGIG (reference sequence). As DNA, the CDR3 is TGTGCCTGGAGGAACAACATGAATTCCTACGAGCAGTACTTC. Protein product: CAWRNNMNSYEQYF.

The V and J genes are TRBV21-1 and TRBJ2-7; the table's D call, TRBD2, was not checked against the DNA. TRBV21-1 is marked as a pseudogene. This CDR3 has 17 residues. The CDR3 nucleotides read TGTGCCAGCAGCGAGCAAGCGGGGGGCAACCACTCCTACGAGCAGTACTTC. Translation: CASSEQAGGNHSYEQYF.

A few counts support this clone. V gene TRBV5-4 combines with J gene TRBJ2-3; 8 bases map to TRBD1. The ends lost 4 bases at V and 1 base at J; junction bases unmatched: 5. The CDR3 is made up of 15 amino acids. Germline assignment: CDR1 SGHNT and CDR2 YYREEE (reference sequence). The CDR3 bases are TGTGCCAGCAGCCGCCCGGGACAGGGCACAGATACGCAGTATTTT. This codes for CASSRPGQGTDTQYF.

The chain has TRBV4-3 and TRBJ1-1; the match to TRBD1 covers 7 bases. The CDR3 has 14 residues. The V gene's germline CDR1 is LGHNA and CDR2 YSLEER. V was pared by 1 base and J by 1 base, with 0 bases of the junction left unmatched. CDR3 amino acids: CASSQGQGNTEAFF. The CDR3 coding sequence is TGCGCCAGCAGCCAAGGACAGGGGAACACTGAAGCTTTCTTT.

In its sample, this clone was seen a few times. The chain couples TRBV5-1 to TRBJ2-7, with D tentatively TRBD2 (6 bases). The CDR3 totals 15 residues. The V end was cut by 4 bases, the J end by 4 bases, with 18 bases between. Germline CDR1 and CDR2: SGHRS and YFSETQ. This CDR3 reads CASSPRAGRGYEQYF. CDR3 bases: TGCGCCAGCAGCCCCCGGGCGGGGCGCGGATACGAGCAGTACTTC.

CDR3 nucleotide sequence: TGTGCCAGCAGTGCCAAAAGCTGGTACCAAGAGACCCAGTACTTC. This translates into CASSAKSWYQETQYF. This chain links TRBV25-1 with TRBJ2-5, with D hard to call. V was trimmed by 4 bases and J by 0 bases, leaving 12 bases between them. CDR1 MGHDK and CDR2 SYGVNS come from the germline V gene. CDR3 length: 15 residues.

CDR3 loop: CAMRTGPLDTEAFF. In DNA, the CDR3 is TGTGCCATGCGGACAGGGCCGTTGGACACTGAAGCTTTCTTT. V and J are TRBV10-3 and TRBJ1-1, with 8 nucleotides matching TRBD1. This CDR3 comprises 14 residues. Trimming took 9 bases from V and 3 from J; bases not matched to a gene: 9. CDR1 is ENHRY, CDR2 SYGVKD, per germline.

The chain couples TRBV7-3 to TRBJ1-2; possible D gene TRBD1, 6 bases. Germline CDR1 is SGHTA and CDR2 is FQGTGA. With 5 bases removed from V and 1 base from J, the gap between germline ends came to 14 bases. The CDR3 has 15 amino acids. The CDR3, as DNA: TGTGCCAGCAGCCCAAACAGGGAAAGTAACTATGGCTACACCTTC. It codes for CASSPNRESNYGYTF.